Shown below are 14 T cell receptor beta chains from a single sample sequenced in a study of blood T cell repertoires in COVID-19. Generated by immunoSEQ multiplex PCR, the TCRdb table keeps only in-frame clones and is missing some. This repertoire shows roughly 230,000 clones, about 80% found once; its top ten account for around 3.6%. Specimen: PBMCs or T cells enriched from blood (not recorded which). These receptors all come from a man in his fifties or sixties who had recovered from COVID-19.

The CDR3: CASSPRQGFSYEQYF. CDR3 nucleotides: TGTGCCAGCAGCCCACGACAGGGATTCAGCTACGAGCAGTACTTC. The chain uses TRBV7-8 and TRBJ2-7; TRBD1 agrees at 7 bases. The V gene end was trimmed by 5 bases and the J gene end by 3 bases; junction bases not matched to a gene: 10. The CDR3 has 15 residues. CDR1 is SGHVS, CDR2 FQNEAQ, per germline. The full variable domain, its missing parts supplied by reference TRBV7-8 and TRBJ2-7, is GAGVSQSPRYKVAKRGQDVALRCDPISGHVSLFWYQQALGQGPEFLTYFQNEAQLDKSGLPSDRFFAERPEGSVSTLKIQRTQQEDSAVYLCASSPRQGFSYEQYFGPGTRLTVT.

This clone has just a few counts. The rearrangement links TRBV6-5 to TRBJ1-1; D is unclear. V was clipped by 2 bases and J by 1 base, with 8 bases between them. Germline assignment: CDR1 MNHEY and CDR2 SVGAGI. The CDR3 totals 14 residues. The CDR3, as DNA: TGTGCCAGCAGTTACCCGGAGGAGAACACTGAAGCTTTCTTT. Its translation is CASSYPEENTEAFF.

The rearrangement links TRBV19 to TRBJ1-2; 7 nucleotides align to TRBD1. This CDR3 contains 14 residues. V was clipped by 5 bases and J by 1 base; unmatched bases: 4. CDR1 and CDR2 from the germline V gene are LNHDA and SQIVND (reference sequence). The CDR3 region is CASSRRDSNYGYTF. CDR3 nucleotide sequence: TGTGCCAGTAGTCGCCGGGACAGTAACTATGGCTACACCTTC. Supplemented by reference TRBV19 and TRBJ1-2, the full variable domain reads DGGITQSPKYLFRKEGQNVTLSCEQNLNHDAMYWYRQDPGQGLRLIYYSQIVNDFQKGDIAEGYSVSREKKESFPLTVTSAQKNPTAFYLCASSRRDSNYGYTFGSGTRLTVV.

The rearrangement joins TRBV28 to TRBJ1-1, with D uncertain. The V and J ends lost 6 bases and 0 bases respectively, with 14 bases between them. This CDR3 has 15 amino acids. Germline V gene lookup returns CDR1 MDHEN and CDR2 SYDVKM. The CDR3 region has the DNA TGTGCCAGCAGCCCCCCCGGGAGATTGAACACTGAAGCTTTCTTT. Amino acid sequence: CASSPPGRLNTEAFF.

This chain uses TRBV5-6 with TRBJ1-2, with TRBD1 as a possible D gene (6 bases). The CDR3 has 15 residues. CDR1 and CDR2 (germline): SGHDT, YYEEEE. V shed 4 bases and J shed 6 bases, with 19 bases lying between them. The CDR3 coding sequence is TGTGCCAGCAGCACCTGGACACCTTGGGGGCATGGCTACACCTTC. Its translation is CASSTWTPWGHGYTF.

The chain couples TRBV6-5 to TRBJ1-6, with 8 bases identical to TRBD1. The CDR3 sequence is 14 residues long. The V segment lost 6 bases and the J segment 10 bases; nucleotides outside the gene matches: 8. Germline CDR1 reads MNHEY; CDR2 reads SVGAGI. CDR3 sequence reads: CASRSQGARSPLHF. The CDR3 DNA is TGTGCCAGCAGGAGTCAGGGGGCAAGGTCACCCCTCCACTTT.

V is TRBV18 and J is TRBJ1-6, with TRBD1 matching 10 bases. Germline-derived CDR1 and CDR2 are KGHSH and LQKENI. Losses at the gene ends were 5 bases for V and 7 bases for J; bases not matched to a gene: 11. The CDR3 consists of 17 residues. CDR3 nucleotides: TGTGCCAGCTCAAAGAGGACAGGGGGTTTTAACAATTCACCCCTCCACTTT. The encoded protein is CASSKRTGGFNNSPLHF.

CDR3 bases: TGTGCCTCCGGACTAGCGGGGGCCAACTACGAGCAGTACTTC. It yields the protein CASGLAGANYEQYF. This rearrangement joins TRBV30 to TRBJ2-7; 13 bases align to TRBD2. Germline-derived CDR1 and CDR2 are GTSNPN and SVGIG (reference sequence). After removal of 7 bases from V and 3 bases from J, the junction contained 6 bases not matched to a gene. This CDR3 spans 14 amino acids.

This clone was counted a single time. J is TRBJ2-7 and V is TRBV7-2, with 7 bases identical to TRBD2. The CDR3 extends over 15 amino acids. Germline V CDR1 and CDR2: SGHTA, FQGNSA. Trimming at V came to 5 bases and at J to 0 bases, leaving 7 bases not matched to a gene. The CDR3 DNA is TGTGCCAGCAGCATTAGCGGGCTTAGCTCCTACGAGCAGTACTTC. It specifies CASSISGLSSYEQYF.

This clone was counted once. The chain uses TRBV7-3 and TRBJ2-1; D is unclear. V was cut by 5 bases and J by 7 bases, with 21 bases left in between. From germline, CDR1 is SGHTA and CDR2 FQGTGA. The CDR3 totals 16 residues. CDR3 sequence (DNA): TGTGCCAGCAGCCCTACGAACCGTCCGGGTTGGAATGAGCAGTTCTTC. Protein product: CASSPTNRPGWNEQFF. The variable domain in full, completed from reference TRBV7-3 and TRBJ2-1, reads GAGVSQTPSNKVTEKGKYVELRCDPISGHTALYWYRQSLGQGPEFLIYFQGTGAADDSGLPNDRFFAVRPEGSVSTLKIQRTERGDSAVYLCASSPTNRPGWNEQFFGPGTRLTVL.

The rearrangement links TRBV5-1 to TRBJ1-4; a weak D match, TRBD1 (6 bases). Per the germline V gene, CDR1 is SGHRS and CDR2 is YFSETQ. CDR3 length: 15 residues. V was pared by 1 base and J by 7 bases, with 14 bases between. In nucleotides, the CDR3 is TGCGCCAGCAGCTTGCCGGCAGGGGAAGGTGAAAAACTGTTTTTT. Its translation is CASSLPAGEGEKLFF.

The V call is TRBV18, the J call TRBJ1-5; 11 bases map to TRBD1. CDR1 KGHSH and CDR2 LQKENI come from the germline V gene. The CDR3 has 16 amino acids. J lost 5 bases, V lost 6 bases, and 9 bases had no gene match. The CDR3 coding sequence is TGTGCCAGCTCGCCTAATGGACAGGGGGCACATCAGCCCCAGCATTTT. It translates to CASSPNGQGAHQPQHF.

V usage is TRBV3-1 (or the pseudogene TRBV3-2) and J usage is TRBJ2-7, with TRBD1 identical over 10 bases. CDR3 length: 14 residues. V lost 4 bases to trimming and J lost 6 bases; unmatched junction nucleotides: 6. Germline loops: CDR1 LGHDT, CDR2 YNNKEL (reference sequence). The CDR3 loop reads CASSRRDRGGEQYF. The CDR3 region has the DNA TGTGCCAGCAGCCGCCGGGACAGGGGAGGCGAGCAGTACTTC.

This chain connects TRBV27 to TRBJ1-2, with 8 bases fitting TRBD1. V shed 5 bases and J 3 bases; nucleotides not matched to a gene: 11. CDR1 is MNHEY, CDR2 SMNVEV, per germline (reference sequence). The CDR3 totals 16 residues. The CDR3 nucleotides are TGTGCCAGCAGTCCAGGGGGCAGATTATACGACTATGGCTACACCTTC. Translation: CASSPGGRLYDYGYTF.